This T cell receptor beta chain was sequenced for a study of T-cell memory formation after mild COVID-19. General study results and limits: Nothing showed for sure that second-wave clones peaking on day 37 were SARS-CoV-2 specific. Clones contracting across day 15 to 85 had a balanced CD4/CD8 profile; later expanding clones leaned CD4+.

As regards this clonotype: Its antigen is as yet unknown.

TCR alpha and TCR beta cDNA libraries carrying sample barcodes and UMIs came from 5'RACE with constant-segment primers. TCRdb reprocessed the 5' RACE reads with MiXCR, giving one entry per CDR3 protein. The data hold 190,000 or so distinct CDR3 sequences, with 20% to 25% observed a single time. The sequencing input was PBMCs or a T cell subset sorted from them (not recorded which). The receptor comes from an adult woman who had mild COVID-19 (a few samples of this study predate the infection). Cell type and time point are not known.

In DNA, the CDR3 is TGTGCCACAGGACAGGGGCAGGGCAATGAGCAGTTCTTC. It specifies CATGQGQGNEQFF. J is TRBJ2-1 and V is TRBV2; 9 bases align to TRBD1. The CDR3 runs to 13 residues. Germline CDR1 is SNHLY and CDR2 is FYNNEI. With V trimmed by 10 bases and J by 6 bases, 7 bases remained unmatched.